The 22 T cell receptor beta chains below come from one sample, sequenced in a study of blood T cell repertoires in COVID-19. This table comes from immunoSEQ multiplex PCR, and its TCRdb copy is limited to in-frame clones, with some not included. Among under 150,000 clones, 85% to 90% were seen once, and the ten largest hold about 4.3%. Material for sequencing was peripheral blood. These receptors were taken from a human donor in a cohort sampled during active COVID-19.

The chain links TRBV7-9 to TRBJ1-2; D ambiguous. This CDR3 region has 15 residues. Trimming cost V 0 bases and J 2 bases, with 10 bases left between them. Looked up from germline, CDR1 is SEHNR and CDR2 is FQNEAQ (reference sequence). The CDR3 DNA sequence: TGTGCCAGCAGCTTAGCGGTCGGGTTGAACTATGGCTACACCTTC. Amino acids: CASSLAVGLNYGYTF.

The chain combines TRBV7-2 with TRBJ1-2; TRBD1 might be the D (5 bases). Germline V gene data show CDR1 as SGHTA and CDR2 as FQGNSA. The CDR3 extends over 14 amino acids. The ends were cut back, 2 bases at V and 2 bases at J, with 9 bases in the middle. CDR3 in DNA: TGTGCCAGCAGCTTAACTACAGGAAACTATGGCTACACCTTC. As protein: CASSLTTGNYGYTF.

The V call is TRBV5-1, the J call TRBJ1-1, with D possibly TRBD1 on 6 matching bases. The CDR3 has 16 amino acids. Looked up from germline, CDR1 is SGHRS and CDR2 is YFSETQ. Trimming cost V 4 bases and J 1 base, with 17 bases left between them. This chain's CDR3 is CASSRFLLQGNTEAFF. DNA of the CDR3: TGCGCCAGCAGCCGCTTCCTTCTACAGGGGAACACTGAAGCTTTCTTT.

In its sample, this clone was seen a few times. The chain carries TRBV27 and TRBJ1-5; possibly TRBD1 for D (6 bases). CDR3 length: 15 amino acids. V was cut by 3 bases and J by 1 base, with 10 bases left in between. CDR1 is MNHEY, CDR2 SMNVEV, per germline (reference sequence). CDR3 nucleotide sequence: TGTGCCAGCAGTTTGGGGGCCAGGAGCAATCAGCCCCAGCATTTT. This encodes CASSLGARSNQPQHF.

The chain combines TRBV29-1 with TRBJ1-5; 9 positions agree with TRBD1. The CDR3 has 12 residues. Germline loops: CDR1 SQVTM, CDR2 ANQGSEA. The junction had 5 bases not matched to a gene; V was cut back by 8 bases and J by 6 bases. CDR3 protein: CSTGGRGQPQHF. CDR3 sequence (DNA): TGCAGCACAGGGGGCAGGGGTCAGCCCCAGCATTTT.

The rearrangement uses TRBV4-3 and TRBJ2-2; TRBD2 agrees at 10 bases. Germline loops: CDR1 LGHNA, CDR2 YSLEER. V shed 0 bases and J 6 bases; nucleotides not matched to a gene: 7. The CDR3 totals 17 residues. CDR3 region: CASSQDQTSGRPGELFF. The CDR3 DNA reads TGCGCCAGCAGCCAAGATCAGACTAGCGGGCGTCCCGGGGAGCTGTTTTTT.

The chain carries TRBV18 and TRBJ2-3; the match to TRBD2 covers 11 bases. This CDR3 has 16 amino acids. The V and J ends lost 2 bases and 1 base, in that order; junction bases with no gene match: 2. CDR1 and CDR2 from the germline V gene are KGHSH and LQKENI. The CDR3 protein is CASSPYSGGGTDTQYF. For the CDR3, the DNA is TGTGCCAGCTCACCATATAGCGGGGGGGGCACAGATACGCAGTATTTT.

The chain uses TRBV9 and TRBJ1-1; D gene ambiguous. The length of the CDR3 is 13 residues. From germline, CDR1 is SGDLS and CDR2 YYNGEE. The V end was cut by 2 bases, the J end by 6 bases, with 11 bases between. The CDR3 here is CASSVTPGAEAFF. The CDR3 DNA sequence: TGTGCCAGCAGCGTCACACCCGGGGCTGAAGCTTTCTTT.

CDR3 bases: TGTGCCATCAGAGGGGGCGCCTATGGCTACACCTTC. This sequence encodes CAIRGGAYGYTF. The chain uses TRBV10-3 and TRBJ1-2, with 7 bases lining up with TRBD1. The CDR3 runs 12 residues. Germline-derived CDR1 and CDR2 are ENHRY and SYGVKD. V shed 6 bases and J 4 bases; nucleotides not matched to a gene: 2.

The rearrangement joins TRBV27 to TRBJ2-7; perhaps TRBD1 as D (6 bases). The CDR3 consists of 13 residues. V shed 3 bases and J shed 5 bases, with 11 bases lying between them. Germline CDR1 reads MNHEY; CDR2 reads SMNVEV (reference sequence). CDR3 coding DNA: TGTGCCAGCAGTTTTACCAGGGGTAACGAGCAGTACGTC. Translated, it gives CASSFTRGNEQYV.

The chain's CDR3 is CASSEMGLAGGPPYNEQFF. CDR3 DNA sequence: TGTGCCAGCAGTGAAATGGGGCTAGCGGGAGGGCCCCCCTACAATGAGCAGTTCTTC. The J gene is TRBJ2-1, the V gene TRBV2; TRBD2 matches at 12 bases. Germline CDR1 reads SNHLY; CDR2 reads FYNNEI. This CDR3 has 19 residues. The V and J ends lost 2 bases and 2 bases, in that order; junction bases with no gene match: 10.

This clone has a count of ten or more. The genes are TRBV6-2 or TRBV6-3 and TRBJ2-3, with TRBD2 as a possible D gene (5 bases). The V and J ends lost 2 bases and 8 bases respectively, with 8 bases between them. The germline V gene encodes CDR1 MNHEY and CDR2 SVGEGT. The CDR3 is made up of 12 amino acids. CDR3 loop: CASSYGAGTQYF. As DNA, the CDR3 is TGTGCCAGCAGTTACGGTGCGGGTACGCAGTATTTT.

The V call is TRBV6-7, the J call TRBJ2-3, with 14 bases lining up with TRBD2. TRBV6-7 is treated as an ORF (open reading frame) with a function not yet certain. V lost 7 bases to trimming and J lost 3 bases; unmatched junction nucleotides: 18. The CDR3 extends over 20 amino acids. CDR3 coding DNA: TGTGCCAGCAACGACCCGGGACTAGCGGGAGAAGGAGGGGTTACAGATACGCAGTATTTT. This gives the protein CASNDPGLAGEGGVTDTQYF.

The chain joins TRBV7-2 to TRBJ1-2; 9 bases match TRBD1. Germline values: CDR1 SGHTA, CDR2 FQGNSA. The CDR3 is 15 residues long. Losses at the gene ends were 5 bases for V and 4 bases for J; bases not matched to a gene: 8. This chain's CDR3 is CASSTSTGGTYGYTF. CDR3 nucleotide sequence: TGTGCCAGCAGCACATCGACAGGGGGGACCTATGGCTACACCTTC.

This clone has just one count. This rearrangement joins TRBV12-3 or TRBV12-4 to TRBJ1-2; the D is unclear. This CDR3 is built from 13 residues. The V gene lost 3 bases and the J gene lost 0 bases, with 5 bases spanning the gap. Written as DNA, the CDR3 is TGTGCCAGCAGTTTGAGAGCTAACTATGGCTACACCTTC. Translating it yields CASSLRANYGYTF.

The chain couples TRBV5-4 to TRBJ2-6; 8 bases are a match to TRBD1. J was trimmed by 2 bases and V by 4 bases; bases with no gene match: 2. Germline CDR1 reads SGHNT; CDR2 reads YYREEE (reference sequence). The CDR3 is made up of 15 amino acids. CDR3 DNA: TGTGCCAGCAGCCAGACAGGGGCTGGGGCCAACGTCCTGACTTTC. This encodes CASSQTGAGANVLTF.

The chain is built from TRBV27 and TRBJ1-1; no firm D call. The CDR3 has 13 amino acids. The V and J ends lost 5 bases and 4 bases respectively, with 11 bases between them. Germline loops: CDR1 MNHEY, CDR2 SMNVEV (reference sequence). CDR3 sequence reads: CASSAGIGTEAFF. CDR3 in DNA: TGTGCCAGCAGTGCGGGGATCGGCACTGAAGCTTTCTTT.

The gene calls are TRBV5-4 and TRBJ2-5, with D possibly being TRBD1 (5 bases). Germline lookup yields CDR1 SGHNT and CDR2 YYREEE (reference sequence). The V end was cut by 3 bases, the J end by 14 bases, with 23 bases between. CDR3 length: 14 amino acids. The CDR3 reads CASSSIDSMDSTYF. The CDR3 DNA reads TGTGCCAGCAGCTCAATAGACAGCATGGATAGTACCTACTTC.

The gene calls are TRBV7-2 and TRBJ1-5; TRBD1 is a possible D gene (6 bases). V was cut by 1 base and J by 0 bases, with 13 bases left in between. The CDR3 loop spans 17 amino acids. The germline CDR1 and CDR2 sequences are SGHTA and FQGNSA. The CDR3 DNA reads as TGTGCCAGCAGCTTAGAGAACAGGGCCTATAGCAATCAGCCCCAGCATTTT. Its protein product is CASSLENRAYSNQPQHF.

The chain combines TRBV4-2 with TRBJ2-1, with 9 bases aligning to TRBD2. This CDR3 has 14 residues. V trimming: 4 bases; J trimming: 7 bases; junction bases outside the gene matches: 5. The germline V gene encodes CDR1 LGHNA and CDR2 YNFKEQ. The chain's CDR3 is CASSLSSGRNEQFF. The CDR3 DNA reads as TGTGCCAGCAGCCTCTCGAGCGGGAGGAATGAGCAGTTCTTC.

V and J are TRBV9 and TRBJ1-5; TRBD1 aligns across 7 bases. With 0 bases clipped from V and 6 bases from J, the junction kept 6 bases outside the gene matches. This CDR3 is built from 15 residues. Germline values: CDR1 SGDLS, CDR2 YYNGEE. CDR3 DNA sequence: TGTGCCAGCAGCGTAGGTACAGGGGCAGGTCAGCCCCAGCATTTT. This sequence encodes CASSVGTGAGQPQHF. The full variable domain, with the rest looked up from reference TRBV9 and TRBJ1-5, is DSGVTQTPKHLITATGQRVTLRCSPRSGDLSVYWYQQSLDQGLQFLIQYYNGEERAKGNILERFSAQQFPDLHSELNLSSLELGDSALYFCASSVGTGAGQPQHFGDGTRLSIL.

The chain carries TRBV10-1 and TRBJ2-7, with 8 bases matching TRBD1. J gave up 5 bases and V 4 bases, and 7 bases lay outside the gene matches. The CDR3 has 14 residues. CDR1 and CDR2 from the germline V gene are WNHNN and SYGVQD (reference sequence). Here the CDR3 reads CASSGQGIRNEQYF. CDR3 nucleotides: TGCGCCAGCAGTGGACAGGGGATCAGGAACGAGCAGTACTTC.